The next 26 T cell receptor beta chains were all read from a single sample in a study of CD8+ T cells in alopecia areata. The authors extracted RNA and reverse transcribed it into cDNA as the sequencing template. Libraries were prepared by immunoSEQ multiplex PCR; TCRdb keeps only in-frame clonotypes and omits some of them. Here the sample spans fewer than 250,000 clones, around 65% being singletons. Stated treatment: oral pan-JAK inhibitor, 5-10 mg twice daily. This material consisted of CD4+ T cells sorted from blood, taken at week 4, from a patient treated with tofacitinib. These receptors all stem from a human donor with alopecia areata.

This chain uses TRBV29-1 with TRBJ2-7; no firm D call. The CDR3 consists of 12 residues. In germline, CDR1 is SQVTM, CDR2 ANQGSEA. Trimming cost V 8 bases and J 3 bases, with 14 bases left between them. In nucleotides, the CDR3 is TGCAGCCCTCCCGACCCTCTCTACGAGCAGTACTTC. It is translated as CSPPDPLYEQYF.

There are a few counts of this clone. The CDR3 region is CASARGDRISYNEQFF. The CDR3 region has the DNA TGTGCCAGCGCCCGTGGAGATCGAATCTCCTACAATGAGCAGTTCTTC. V is TRBV5-6 and J is TRBJ2-1, with no clear D. The CDR3 loop spans 16 amino acids. Germline CDR1 reads SGHDT; CDR2 reads YYEEEE. Between the trimmed V and J ends, which lost 7 bases and 0 bases, there was a span of 17 bases.

This chain joins TRBV10-3 and TRBJ2-7, with 9 bases that match TRBD1. CDR1 is ENHRY and CDR2 is SYGVKD in the germline V gene. The CDR3 contains 16 residues. Trimming took 6 bases from V and 5 from J; bases not matched to a gene: 14. CDR3 sequence (DNA): TGTGCCATCAGGTACAGGGGGCTGCGTCTTGAGGACGAGCAGTACTTC. Translation gives CAIRYRGLRLEDEQYF.

The CDR3 DNA is TGCGCCAGCAGCTTGGGGCAGGTAGCTACCTACGAGCAGTACTTC. Translation gives CASSLGQVATYEQYF. V usage is TRBV5-1 and J usage is TRBJ2-7; D call uncertain. Germline values: CDR1 SGHRS, CDR2 YFSETQ. V lost 0 bases and J 2 bases, leaving 12 bases between the germline ends. The CDR3 consists of 15 residues.

This clone was recorded a few times. The V and J genes are TRBV28 and TRBJ2-7; D remains unclear. V was cut by 5 bases and J by 1 base, with 6 bases left in between. This CDR3 region has 12 residues. CDR1 is MDHEN, CDR2 SYDVKM, per germline. The CDR3 bases are TGTGCCAGCAGTCTTAAGTCCTACGAGCAGTACTTC. Amino acids: CASSLKSYEQYF.

The chain employs TRBV15 and TRBJ2-1; tentative D call: TRBD1 (5 bases). The CDR3 length is 17 residues. Germline-derived CDR1 and CDR2 are LNHNV and YYDKDF (reference sequence). V was shortened by 1 base and J by 0 bases, with 13 bases between the two germline ends. The CDR3, as DNA: TGTGCCACCAGCAGAGTAACGGACACCTACTCCTACAATGAGCAGTTCTTC. Protein: CATSRVTDTYSYNEQFF.

This chain uses TRBV9 with TRBJ1-6; D unresolved. The V gene's germline CDR1 is SGDLS and CDR2 YYNGEE. CDR3 length equals 14 residues. Trimming left V 0 bases short and J 6 bases short, with 7 bases between. The CDR3 is CASSVDSFNSPLHF. The DNA for the CDR3 is TGTGCCAGCAGCGTAGACAGTTTTAATTCACCCCTCCACTTT.

The V and J genes are TRBV19 and TRBJ2-3; perhaps TRBD2 as D (5 bases). This CDR3 has 15 residues. Germline loops: CDR1 LNHDA, CDR2 SQIVND (reference sequence). Trimming removed 1 base at V and 5 bases at J, with 13 bases between. In DNA, the CDR3 is TGTGCCAGTAGTATAGGGCTCGCTGGAGGAGATACGCAGTATTTT. This sequence encodes CASSIGLAGGDTQYF. The full variable domain, in which reference TRBV19 and TRBJ2-3 provide the parts outside the CDR3, is DGGITQSPKYLFRKEGQNVTLSCEQNLNHDAMYWYRQDPGQGLRLIYYSQIVNDFQKGDIAEGYSVSREKKESFPLTVTSAQKNPTAFYLCASSIGLAGGDTQYFGPGTRLTVL.

The CDR3 bases are TGTGCCAGCAGTGAAGGAGCCTCGCAGTATTTT. This gives the protein CASSEGASQYF. J is TRBJ2-3 and V is TRBV2; no firm D call. CDR3 length: 11 amino acids. CDR1 and CDR2 from the germline V gene are SNHLY and FYNNEI. Between the trimmed V and J ends, which lost 1 base and 10 bases, there was a span of 6 bases. The entire variable domain, with the rest obtained from reference TRBV2 and TRBJ2-3, is as follows: EPEVTQTPSHQVTQMGQEVILRCVPISNHLYFYWYRQILGQKVEFLVSFYNNEISEKSEIFDDQFSVERPDGSNFTLKIRSTKLEDSAMYFCASSEGASQYFGPGTRLTVL.

V gene TRBV29-1 combines with J gene TRBJ2-5, with 9 bases lining up with TRBD2. There are 13 residues in the CDR3. The V gene's germline CDR1 is SQVTM and CDR2 ANQGSEA. V gave up 2 bases and J gave up 5 bases; unmatched junction bases: 3. The CDR3: CSVERSGGETQYF. Here the CDR3 DNA reads TGCAGCGTTGAAAGAAGCGGGGGGGAGACCCAGTACTTC.

The DNA of the CDR3 is TGTGCCAGCAACGTCCAGGGGGCTGGCGCTGAAGCTTTCTTT. Its protein is CASNVQGAGAEAFF. V usage is TRBV6-5 and J usage is TRBJ1-1; 8 nucleotides agree with TRBD1. Germline values: CDR1 MNHEY, CDR2 SVGAGI. This CDR3 is built from 14 residues. V shed 7 bases and J 6 bases; nucleotides not matched to a gene: 10.

The CDR3 protein is CASSPPVGDTQYF. CDR3 in DNA: TGTGCCAGCTCACCACCGGTAGGGGATACGCAGTATTTT. V usage is TRBV18 and J usage is TRBJ2-3; no clear D gene. Germline lookup yields CDR1 KGHSH and CDR2 LQKENI. The CDR3 consists of 13 residues. V was clipped by 0 bases and J by 6 bases, with 7 bases between them.

This clone was seen just once. The chain links TRBV5-1 to TRBJ2-7; a weak D match, TRBD2 (6 bases). The CDR3 spans 14 residues. Germline assignment: CDR1 SGHRS and CDR2 YFSETQ. With 0 bases removed from V and 1 base from J, the gap between germline ends came to 8 bases. The CDR3 reads CASSLEGRSYEQYF. The CDR3 DNA reads TGCGCCAGCAGCTTGGAGGGGAGGTCCTACGAGCAGTACTTC. The variable domain in full, completed from reference TRBV5-1 and TRBJ2-7, reads KAGVTQTPRYLIKTRGQQVTLSCSPISGHRSVSWYQQTPGQGLQFLFEYFSETQRNKGNFPGRFSGRQFSNSRSEMNVSTLELGDSALYLCASSLEGRSYEQYFGPGTRLTVT.

A note on this clone: Other DNA sequences in this sample translate to the same CDR3. The chain uses TRBV7-2 and TRBJ2-5; D is uncertain. V was clipped by 3 bases and J by 5 bases, with 4 bases between them. This CDR3 has 11 amino acids. Germline V gives CDR1 SGHTA, CDR2 FQGNSA. In DNA form, the CDR3 reads TGTGCCAGCAGCTTGTGGGAGACCCAGTACTTC. Protein: CASSLWETQYF.

This sequence joins TRBV29-1 and TRBJ2-7; D possibly corresponds to TRBD2 (5 bases). The CDR3 has 14 amino acids. Trimming stripped 4 bases from V and 0 bases from J, with 13 bases between. Germline CDR1 reads SQVTM; CDR2 reads ANQGSEA. CDR3 sequence: CSVGWTQSSYEQYF. The CDR3 DNA follows: TGCAGCGTTGGGTGGACTCAGAGCTCCTACGAGCAGTACTTC.

J is TRBJ2-3 and V is TRBV6-6; D is unclear. The CDR3 extends over 14 amino acids. Per the germline V gene, CDR1 is MNHNY and CDR2 is SVGAGI (reference sequence). V was clipped by 0 bases and J by 2 bases, with 6 bases between them. This CDR3 is CASSYSKNTDTQYF. The CDR3 region has the DNA TGTGCCAGCAGTTACTCAAAGAACACAGATACGCAGTATTTT.

The chain's CDR3 is CSVGGQGGNQPQHF. Here the CDR3 DNA reads TGCAGCGTTGGCGGACAGGGGGGCAATCAGCCCCAGCATTTT. V is TRBV29-1 and J is TRBJ1-5, with 10 bases identical to TRBD1. With V trimmed by 4 bases and J by 2 bases, 2 bases remained unmatched. Germline V gene data show CDR1 as SQVTM and CDR2 as ANQGSEA. This CDR3 has 14 amino acids.

The V gene is TRBV18, the J gene TRBJ1-1; TRBD1 might be the D (6 bases). CDR3 size: 12 residues. V shed 4 bases and J shed 7 bases, with 10 bases lying between them. Germline loops: CDR1 KGHSH, CDR2 LQKENI. This CDR3 reads CASSRGQLEAFF. The DNA of the CDR3 is TGTGCCAGCTCACGAGGACAGCTTGAAGCTTTCTTT.

The chain combines TRBV5-1 with TRBJ2-2; D is unresolved. V was clipped by 6 bases and J by 1 base, with 10 bases between them. This CDR3 has 14 amino acids. CDR1 and CDR2 from the germline V gene are SGHRS and YFSETQ. The CDR3 sequence: CASKLIGNTGELFF. CDR3 sequence (DNA): TGCGCCAGCAAGCTTATCGGGAACACCGGGGAGCTGTTTTTT.

The rearrangement links TRBV7-9 to TRBJ2-1; D might be TRBD1 or TRBD2, each matching 7 bases. Germline V gene lookup returns CDR1 SEHNR and CDR2 FQNEAQ (reference sequence). This CDR3 region has 16 residues. Trimming left V 3 bases short and J 6 bases short, with 18 bases between. CDR3: CASSFFSRGGGNEQFF. CDR3 DNA sequence: TGTGCCAGCAGCTTTTTTTCCAGGGGGGGTGGCAATGAGCAGTTCTTC.

The gene calls are TRBV27 and TRBJ1-5; D possibly corresponds to TRBD1 (5 bases). The germline V gene has CDR1 MNHEY and CDR2 SMNVEV (reference sequence). V was cut by 8 bases and J by 4 bases, with 12 bases left in between. The CDR3 consists of 13 residues. The CDR3 here is CASGLKGNQPQHF. In nucleotides, the CDR3 is TGTGCCAGCGGGCTAAAGGGGAATCAGCCCCAGCATTTT.

V usage is TRBV29-1 and J usage is TRBJ2-3, with 8 bases identical to TRBD1. This CDR3 has 13 residues. J lost 11 bases, V lost 0 bases, and 7 bases had no gene match. Germline values: CDR1 SQVTM, CDR2 ANQGSEA. The CDR3 DNA sequence: TGCAGCGTTGAAGAGGTCAGGGGGCGAAGGCAGTATTTT. As protein: CSVEEVRGRRQYF.

The genes are TRBV9 and TRBJ2-5, with 8 bases aligning to TRBD2. Trimming cost V 4 bases and J 5 bases; bases outside gene matches: 4. Germline assignment: CDR1 SGDLS and CDR2 YYNGEE. This CDR3 has 13 residues. The CDR3 DNA reads as TGTGCCAGCAGCTCAGGGACTAGGGAGACCCAGTACTTC. Translation: CASSSGTRETQYF.

The genes are TRBV7-3 and TRBJ2-1, with 8 bases aligning to TRBD2. CDR3 length equals 15 residues. Trimming cost V 0 bases and J 4 bases; bases outside gene matches: 2. CDR1 and CDR2 (germline): SGHTA, FQGTGA. This CDR3 reads CASSLTSGGYNEQFF. DNA of the CDR3: TGTGCCAGCAGCTTAACCAGCGGGGGATACAATGAGCAGTTCTTC.

This clone has more than one count but fewer than ten. The chain joins TRBV5-6 to TRBJ2-3, with TRBD2 identical over 16 bases. The CDR3 totals 18 residues. The germline CDR1 and CDR2 sequences are SGHDT and YYEEEE. V lost 6 bases, J lost 4 bases, and 11 bases stayed unmatched. Here the CDR3 reads CASTGTSGGAAIADTQYF. The CDR3 region has the DNA TGTGCCAGCACCGGGACTAGCGGGGGGGCCGCGATAGCAGATACGCAGTATTTT.

CDR3 sequence reads: CAWSGGSGNTIYF. The DNA of the CDR3 is TGTGCCTGGAGTGGTGGGTCTGGAAACACCATATATTTT. The V and J genes are TRBV30 and TRBJ1-3; D not certain. The V gene's germline CDR1 is GTSNPN and CDR2 SVGIG (reference sequence). V was clipped by 1 base and J by 1 base, with 5 bases between them. The CDR3 extends over 13 amino acids. Together with reference TRBV30 and TRBJ1-3, the CDR3 gives the full variable domain: SQTIHQWPATLVQPVGSPLSLECTVEGTSNPNLYWYRQAAGRGLQLLFYSVGIGQISSEVPQNLSASRPQDRQFILSSKKLLLSDSGFYLCAWSGGSGNTIYFGEGSWLTVV.